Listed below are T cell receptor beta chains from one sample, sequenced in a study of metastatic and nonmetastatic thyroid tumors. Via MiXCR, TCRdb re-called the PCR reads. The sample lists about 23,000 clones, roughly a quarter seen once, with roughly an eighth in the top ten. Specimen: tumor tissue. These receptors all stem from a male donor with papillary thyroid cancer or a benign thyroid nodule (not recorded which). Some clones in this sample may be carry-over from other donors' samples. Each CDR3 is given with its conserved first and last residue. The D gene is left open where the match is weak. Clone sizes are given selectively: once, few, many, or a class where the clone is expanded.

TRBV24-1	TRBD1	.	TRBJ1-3	CATSDSGTAGHTIYF	TGCGCCACCAGTGATTCCGGGACAGCAGGACACACCATATATTTT
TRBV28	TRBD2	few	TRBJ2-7	CASSMTSGGAPPCSYEQYF	TGTGCCAGCAGCATGACTAGCGGGGGTGCACCTCCGTGCTCCTACGAGCAGTACTTC
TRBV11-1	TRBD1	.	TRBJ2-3	CASSRAGTGTSDTQYF	TGTGCCAGCAGCCGGGCCGGGACAGGGACATCAGATACGCAGTATTTT
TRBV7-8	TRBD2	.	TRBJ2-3	CASSLRFGLAGEDTQYF	TGTGCCAGCAGCTTAAGATTCGGCCTAGCGGGGGAAGATACGCAGTATTTT
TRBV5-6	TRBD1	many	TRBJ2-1	CASSLSQGVWQFF	TGTGCCAGCAGCCTTAGCCAGGGGGTATGGCAGTTCTTC
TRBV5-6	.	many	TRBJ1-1	CASSLERGVEAFF	TGTGCCAGCAGCTTGGAGAGGGGGGTTGAAGCTTTCTTT
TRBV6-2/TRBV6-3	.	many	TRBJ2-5	CASSTWVLDSGTQYF	TGTGCCAGCAGTACCTGGGTCTTGGATAGCGGGACCCAGTACTTC
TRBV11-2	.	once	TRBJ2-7	CASSHSISSGKPYEQYF	TGTGCCAGCAGCCATTCCATCTCGTCAGGCAAGCCCTACGAGCAGTACTTC
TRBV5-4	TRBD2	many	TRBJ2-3	CASSLGTSGSTDTQYF	TGTGCCAGCAGCTTGGGAACTAGCGGGAGCACAGATACGCAGTATTTT
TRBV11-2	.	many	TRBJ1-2	CASSLDGVVERGYTF	TGTGCCAGCAGCTTAGATGGGGTAGTGGAAAGAGGCTACACCTTC
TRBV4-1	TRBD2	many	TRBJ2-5	CASSQDPGLAGGQETQYF	TGCGCCAGCAGCCAAGATCCCGGACTAGCGGGAGGGCAAGAGACCCAGTACTTC
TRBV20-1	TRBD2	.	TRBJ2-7	CSATPSGVPYEHYF	TGCAGTGCAACCCCTAGCGGGGTTCCCTACGAGCACTACTTC
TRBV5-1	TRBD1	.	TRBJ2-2	CASSAGTGTGELFF	TGCGCCAGCAGCGCCGGGACAGGCACCGGGGAGCTGTTTTTT
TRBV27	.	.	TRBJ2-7	CASIPLTGATSYEQYF	TGTGCCAGCATTCCCCTAACAGGTGCCACATCCTACGAGCAGTACTTC
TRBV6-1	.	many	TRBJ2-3	CASTPNVLGRADTQYF	TGTGCCAGCACCCCCAACGTCCTAGGCAGGGCAGATACGCAGTATTTT
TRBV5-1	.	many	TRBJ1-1	CASSSRVPITEAFF	TGCGCCAGCAGCTCCAGGGTTCCGATCACTGAAGCTTTCTTT
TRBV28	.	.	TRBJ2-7	CASSEGPFLEQYF	TGTGCCAGCAGCGAAGGTCCTTTTCTCGAGCAGTACTTC
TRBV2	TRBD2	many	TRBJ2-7	CASSESTPAGGYEQYF	TGTGCCAGCAGTGAAAGTACCCCAGCGGGAGGCTACGAGCAGTACTTC
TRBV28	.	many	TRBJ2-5	CASSFPRTKETQYF	TGTGCCAGCAGTTTCCCGCGTACAAAAGAGACCCAGTACTTC
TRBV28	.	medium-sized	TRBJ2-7	CASSFVYEQYF	TGTGCCAGCAGTTTCGTTTACGAGCAGTACTTC
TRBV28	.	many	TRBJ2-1	CASSLASANEQFF	TGTGCCAGCAGTTTGGCTAGCGCCAATGAGCAGTTCTTC
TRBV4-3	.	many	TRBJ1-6	CASSQPPNSPLHF	TGCGCCAGCAGCCAACCACCAAATTCACCCCTCCACTTT
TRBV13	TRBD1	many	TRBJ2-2	CASSPRTGNGELFF	TGTGCCAGCAGCCCGCGGACAGGGAACGGGGAGCTGTTTTTT
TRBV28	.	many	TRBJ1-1	CASSRGRVNTEAFF	TGTGCCAGCAGCCGGGGGAGGGTGAACACTGAAGCTTTCTTT
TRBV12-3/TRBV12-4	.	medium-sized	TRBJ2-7	CASSAGQPLEQYF	TGTGCCAGCAGTGCAGGACAGCCGTTGGAGCAGTACTTC
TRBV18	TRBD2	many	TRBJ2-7	CASSPSGNSYEQYF	TGTGCCAGCTCACCTAGCGGGAACTCCTACGAGCAGTACTTC
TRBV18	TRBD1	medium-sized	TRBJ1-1	CASSLTGGWAEAFF	TGTGCCAGCTCACTAACAGGGGGCTGGGCTGAAGCTTTCTTT
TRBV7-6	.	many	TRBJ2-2	CASSLLAGGYTGELFF	TGTGCCAGCAGCTTACTGGCGGGCGGGTACACCGGGGAGCTGTTTTTT
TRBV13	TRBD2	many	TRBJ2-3	CASSGTGLAGADTQYF	TGTGCCAGCAGCGGGACGGGACTAGCGGGAGCGGATACGCAGTATTTT
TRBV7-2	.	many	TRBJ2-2	CASSRPPNTGELFF	TGTGCCAGCAGCCGACCACCAAACACCGGGGAGCTGTTTTTT
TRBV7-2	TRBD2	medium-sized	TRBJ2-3	CASSRWTSGTDTQYF	TGTGCCAGCAGCCGTTGGACTAGCGGCACAGATACGCAGTATTTT
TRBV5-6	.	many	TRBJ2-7	CASSRPEPYEQYF	TGTGCCAGCAGCCGACCAGAACCCTACGAGCAGTACTTC
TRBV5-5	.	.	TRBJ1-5	CASSFKTGWGQPQHF	TGTGCCAGCAGCTTTAAGACAGGTTGGGGACAGCCCCAGCATTTT
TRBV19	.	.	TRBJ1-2	CSSSPDSWGSYGYTF	TGTTCCAGTAGTCCGGACAGCTGGGGTAGCTATGGCTACACCTTC
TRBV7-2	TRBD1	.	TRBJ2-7	CASSQNRGEQYF	TGCGCCAGCAGCCAAAACAGGGGTGAGCAGTACTTC
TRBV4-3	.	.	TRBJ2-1	CASSPPGVEEHFF	TGCGCCAGCAGCCCTCCTGGCGTCGAGGAGCACTTCTTC
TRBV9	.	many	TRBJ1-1	CASSYGGNTEAFF	TGTGCCAGCAGCTACGGAGGAAACACTGAAGCTTTCTTT
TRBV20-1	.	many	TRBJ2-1	CSKLRGDNEQFF	TGCAGTAAGTTACGGGGAGACAATGAGCAGTTCTTC
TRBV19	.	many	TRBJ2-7	CASSIVGGGGSYEQYF	TGTGCCAGTAGTATCGTCGGGGGCGGTGGCTCCTACGAGCAGTACTTC
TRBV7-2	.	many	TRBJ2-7	CASSSRGGNEQYF	TGTGCCAGCAGCTCAAGAGGGGGGAACGAGCAGTACTTC
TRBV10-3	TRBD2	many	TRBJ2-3	CAISDTGRGTDTQYF	TGTGCCATCAGTGATACCGGGAGGGGCACAGATACGCAGTATTTT